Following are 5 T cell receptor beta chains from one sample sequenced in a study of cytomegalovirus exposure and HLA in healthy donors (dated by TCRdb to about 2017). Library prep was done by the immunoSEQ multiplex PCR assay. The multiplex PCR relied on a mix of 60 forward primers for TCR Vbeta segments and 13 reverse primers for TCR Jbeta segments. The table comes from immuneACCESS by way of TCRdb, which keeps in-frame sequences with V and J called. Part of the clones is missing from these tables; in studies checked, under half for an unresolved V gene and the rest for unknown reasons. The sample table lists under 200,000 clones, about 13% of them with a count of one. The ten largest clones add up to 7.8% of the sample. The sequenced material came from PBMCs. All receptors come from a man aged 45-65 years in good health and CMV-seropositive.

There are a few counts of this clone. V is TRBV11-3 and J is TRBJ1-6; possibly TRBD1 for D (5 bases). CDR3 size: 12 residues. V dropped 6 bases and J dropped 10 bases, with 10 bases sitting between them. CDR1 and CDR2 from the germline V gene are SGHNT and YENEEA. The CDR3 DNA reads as TGTGCCAGCAGTACAGGAGAATCACCCCTCCACTTT. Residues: CASSTGESPLHF.

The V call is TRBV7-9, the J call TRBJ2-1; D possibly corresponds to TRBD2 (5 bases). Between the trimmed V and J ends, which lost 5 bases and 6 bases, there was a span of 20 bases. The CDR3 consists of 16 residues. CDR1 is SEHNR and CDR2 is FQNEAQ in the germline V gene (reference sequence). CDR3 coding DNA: TGTGCCAGCAGCGTCGGGATGTATTCCCGGGGCAATGAGCAGTTCTTC. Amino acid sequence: CASSVGMYSRGNEQFF.

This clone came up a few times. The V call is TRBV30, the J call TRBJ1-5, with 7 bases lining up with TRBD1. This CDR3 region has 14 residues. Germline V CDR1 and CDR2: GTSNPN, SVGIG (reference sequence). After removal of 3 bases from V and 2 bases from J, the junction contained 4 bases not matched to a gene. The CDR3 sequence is CAWSVDRGNQPQHF. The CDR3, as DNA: TGTGCCTGGAGCGTTGACAGGGGCAATCAGCCCCAGCATTTT.

CDR3 sequence (DNA): TGTGCCAGCAAACTAACGGTCTCTGGGGCCAACGTCCTGACTTTC. This sequence encodes CASKLTVSGANVLTF. The chain recombines TRBV28 with TRBJ2-6; D not resolved. Trimming took off 7 bases at V and 0 bases at J, with 10 bases between the two ends. This CDR3 spans 15 amino acids. Germline V gene lookup returns CDR1 MDHEN and CDR2 SYDVKM. The full variable domain, its missing parts supplied by reference TRBV28 and TRBJ2-6, is DVKVTQSSRYLVKRTGEKVFLECVQDMDHENMFWYRQDPGLGLRLIYFSYDVKMKEKGDIPEGYSVSREKKERFSLILESASTNQTSMYLCASKLTVSGANVLTFGAGSRLTVL.

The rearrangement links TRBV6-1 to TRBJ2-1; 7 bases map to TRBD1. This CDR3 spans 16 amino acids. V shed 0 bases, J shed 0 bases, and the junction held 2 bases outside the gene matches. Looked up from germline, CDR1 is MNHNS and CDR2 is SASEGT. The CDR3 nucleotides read TGTGCCAGCAGTGAAGCGCCAGGGGGCTCCTACAATGAGCAGTTCTTC. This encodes CASSEAPGGSYNEQFF.